Included here is one TCR beta chain sequence, with context. The entry originates in a study of blood T cell repertoires in COVID-19. The CDR3 has 16 amino acids. Germline V gene sequence: CDR1 SNHLY, CDR2 FYNNEI. Trimming at V came to 6 bases and at J to 5 bases, leaving 11 bases not matched to a gene. The age range of participants was 18 to 89 years, with residence in under 25 US areas. Recovery among Cohort 3 donors was established by two negative PCRs, clearance, or symptom resolution. Authors' analysis steps: Amplification with reference gene primers provided the estimates of nucleated cell counts. Clones were sequenced by immunoSEQ multiplex PCR, and TCRdb holds only the in-frame ones, with some missing. V and J calls and clone size follow that table, whereas D and trimming were derived from the DNA. The data show around 250,000 clones, with more than 85% seen just once and 1.6% held by the top ten.

This sequence originates from a woman between 50 and 59 years old who had recovered from COVID-19. The sample comprised PBMCs or T cells enriched from blood (not recorded which). The gene calls are TRBV2 and TRBJ1-5; 9 nucleotides match TRBD1. CDR3 nucleotides: TGTGCCAGCAGCGCAAATCCGGGACAGGGAGATCAGCCCCAGCATTTT. Translation gives CASSANPGQGDQPQHF.